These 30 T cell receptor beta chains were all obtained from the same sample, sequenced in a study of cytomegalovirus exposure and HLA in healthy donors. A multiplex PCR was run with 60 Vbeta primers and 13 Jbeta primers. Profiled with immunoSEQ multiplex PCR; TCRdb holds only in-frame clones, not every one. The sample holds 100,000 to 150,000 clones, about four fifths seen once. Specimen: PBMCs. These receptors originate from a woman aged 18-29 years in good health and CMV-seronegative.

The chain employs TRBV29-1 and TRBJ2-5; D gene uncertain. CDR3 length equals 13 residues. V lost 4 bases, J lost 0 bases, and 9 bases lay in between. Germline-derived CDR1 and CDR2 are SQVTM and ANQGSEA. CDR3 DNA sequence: TGCAGCGTTGGGTCCGGTTACCAAGAGACCCAGTACTTC. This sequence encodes CSVGSGYQETQYF. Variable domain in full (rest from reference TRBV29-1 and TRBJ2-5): SAVISQKPSRDICQRGTSLTIQCQVDSQVTMMFWYRQQPGQSLTLIATANQGSEATYESGFVIDKFPISRPNLTFSTLTVSNMSPEDSSIYLCSVGSGYQETQYFGPGTRLLVL.

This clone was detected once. CDR3 amino acids: CASSYGSANTEAFF. The CDR3 bases are TGTGCCAGCAGTTACGGCTCTGCGAACACTGAAGCTTTCTTT. The V call is TRBV6-5, the J call TRBJ1-1; D is undetermined. The CDR3 runs to 14 residues. Germline CDR1 MNHEY, CDR2 SVGAGI. Trimming pared 2 bases from V and 1 base from J, leaving 8 bases between.

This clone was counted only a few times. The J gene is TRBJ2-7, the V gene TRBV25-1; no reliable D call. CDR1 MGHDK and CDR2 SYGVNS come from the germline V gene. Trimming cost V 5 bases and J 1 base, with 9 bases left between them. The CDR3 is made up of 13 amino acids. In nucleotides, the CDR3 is TGTGCCAGCAGTATAGCCGGTTCCTACGAGCAGTACTTC. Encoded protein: CASSIAGSYEQYF.

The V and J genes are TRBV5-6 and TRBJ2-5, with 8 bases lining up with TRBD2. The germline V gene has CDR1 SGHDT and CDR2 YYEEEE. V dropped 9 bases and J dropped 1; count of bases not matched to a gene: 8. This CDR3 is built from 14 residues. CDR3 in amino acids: CATLAGGRQETQYF. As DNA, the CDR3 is TGTGCCACCTTGGCGGGGGGTCGCCAAGAGACCCAGTACTTC. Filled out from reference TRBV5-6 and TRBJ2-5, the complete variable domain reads DAGVTQSPTHLIKTRGQQVTLRCSPKSGHDTVSWYQQALGQGPQFIFQYYEEEERQRGNFPDRFSGHQFPNYSSELNVNALLLGDSALYLCATLAGGRQETQYFGPGTRLLVL.

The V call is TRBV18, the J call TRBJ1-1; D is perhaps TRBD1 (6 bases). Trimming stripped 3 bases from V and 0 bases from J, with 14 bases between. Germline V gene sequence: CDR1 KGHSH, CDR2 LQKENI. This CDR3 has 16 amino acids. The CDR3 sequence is CASSPIRTALNTEAFF. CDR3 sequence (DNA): TGTGCCAGCTCACCGATCCGGACAGCTTTGAACACTGAAGCTTTCTTT.

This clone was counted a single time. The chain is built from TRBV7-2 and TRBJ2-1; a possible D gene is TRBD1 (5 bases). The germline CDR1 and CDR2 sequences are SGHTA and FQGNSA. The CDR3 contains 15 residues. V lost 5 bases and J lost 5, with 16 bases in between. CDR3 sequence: CASSPQQGVHNEQFF. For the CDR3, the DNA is TGTGCCAGCAGCCCCCAGCAGGGCGTCCACAATGAGCAGTTCTTC.

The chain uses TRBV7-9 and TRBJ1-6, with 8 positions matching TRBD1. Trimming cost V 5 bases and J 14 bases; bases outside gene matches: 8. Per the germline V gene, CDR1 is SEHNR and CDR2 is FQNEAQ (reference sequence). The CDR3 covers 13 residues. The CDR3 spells CASSPTGEISLHF. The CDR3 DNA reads TGTGCCAGCAGCCCGACAGGGGAAATTTCCCTCCACTTT.

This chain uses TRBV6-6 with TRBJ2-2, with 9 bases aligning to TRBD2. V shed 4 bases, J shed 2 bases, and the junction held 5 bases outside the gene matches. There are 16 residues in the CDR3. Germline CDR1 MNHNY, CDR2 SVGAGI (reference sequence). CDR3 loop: CASSFPTSGNTGELFF. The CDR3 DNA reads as TGTGCCAGCAGTTTCCCGACTAGCGGAAACACCGGGGAGCTGTTTTTT.

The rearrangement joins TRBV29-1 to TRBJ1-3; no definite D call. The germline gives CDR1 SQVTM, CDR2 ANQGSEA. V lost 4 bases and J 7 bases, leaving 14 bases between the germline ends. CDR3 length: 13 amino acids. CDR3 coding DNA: TGCAGCGTTGGTTTCCCTGCCAGTAACACCATATATTTT. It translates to CSVGFPASNTIYF.

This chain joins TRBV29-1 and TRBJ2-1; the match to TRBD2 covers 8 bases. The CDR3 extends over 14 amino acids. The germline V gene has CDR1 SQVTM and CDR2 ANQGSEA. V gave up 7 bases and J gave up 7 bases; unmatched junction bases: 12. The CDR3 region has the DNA TGCAGCGCTCTCGGAGCGGGAGCAGGTAATGAGCAGTTCTTC. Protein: CSALGAGAGNEQFF.

The CDR3 protein is CASSVTSTDTQYF. CDR3 in DNA: TGTGCCAGCAGCGTTACTAGCACAGATACGCAGTATTTT. The chain links TRBV5-4 to TRBJ2-3; D not resolved. Trimming pared 4 bases from V and 0 bases from J, leaving 6 bases between. CDR1 SGHNT and CDR2 YYREEE come from the germline V gene (reference sequence). The CDR3 extends over 13 amino acids.

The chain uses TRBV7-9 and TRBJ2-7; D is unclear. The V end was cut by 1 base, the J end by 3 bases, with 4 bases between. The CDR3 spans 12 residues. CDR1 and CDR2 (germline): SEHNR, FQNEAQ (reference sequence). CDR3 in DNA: TGTGCCAGCAGCTTAGTACACTACGAGCAGTACTTC. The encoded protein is CASSLVHYEQYF.

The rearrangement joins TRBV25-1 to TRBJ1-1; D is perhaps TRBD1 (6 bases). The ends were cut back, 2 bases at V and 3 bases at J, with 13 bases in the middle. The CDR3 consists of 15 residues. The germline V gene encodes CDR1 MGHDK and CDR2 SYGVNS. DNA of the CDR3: TGTGCCAGCAGTGAACCAGGGGCATATTACACTGAAGCTTTCTTT. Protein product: CASSEPGAYYTEAFF.

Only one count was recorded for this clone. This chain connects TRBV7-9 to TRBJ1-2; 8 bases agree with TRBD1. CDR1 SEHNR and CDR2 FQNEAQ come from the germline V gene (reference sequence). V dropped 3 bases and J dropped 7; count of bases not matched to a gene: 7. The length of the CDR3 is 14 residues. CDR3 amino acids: CASSLAGGPSGYTF. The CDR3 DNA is TGTGCCAGCAGCTTGGCAGGGGGCCCCAGTGGCTACACCTTC.

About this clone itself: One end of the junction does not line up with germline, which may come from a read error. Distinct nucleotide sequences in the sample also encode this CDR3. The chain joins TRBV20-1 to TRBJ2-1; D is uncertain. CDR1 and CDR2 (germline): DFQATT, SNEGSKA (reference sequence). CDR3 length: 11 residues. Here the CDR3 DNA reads TGCAGTGCCAGTGGGCCCAATGAACAGTTCTTC. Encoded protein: CSASGPNEQFF.

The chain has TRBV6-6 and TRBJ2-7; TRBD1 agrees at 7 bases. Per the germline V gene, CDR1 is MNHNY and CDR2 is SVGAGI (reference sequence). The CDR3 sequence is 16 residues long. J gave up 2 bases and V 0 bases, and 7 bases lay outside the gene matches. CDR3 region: CASSYSRDSHTYEQYF. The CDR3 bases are TGTGCCAGCAGTTACTCCCGGGACAGCCACACCTACGAGCAGTACTTC.

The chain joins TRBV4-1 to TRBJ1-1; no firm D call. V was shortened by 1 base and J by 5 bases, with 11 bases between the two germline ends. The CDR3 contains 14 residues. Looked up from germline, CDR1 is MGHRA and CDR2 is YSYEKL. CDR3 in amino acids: CASSQVWAGTEAFF. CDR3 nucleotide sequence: TGCGCCAGCAGCCAAGTTTGGGCGGGAACTGAAGCTTTCTTT.

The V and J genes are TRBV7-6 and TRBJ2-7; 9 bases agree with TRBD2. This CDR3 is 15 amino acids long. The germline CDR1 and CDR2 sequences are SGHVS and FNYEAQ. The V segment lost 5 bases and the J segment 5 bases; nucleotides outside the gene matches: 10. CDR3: CASSPLSSGSHEQYF. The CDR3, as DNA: TGTGCCAGCAGCCCGTTGAGTAGCGGGAGCCACGAGCAGTACTTC.

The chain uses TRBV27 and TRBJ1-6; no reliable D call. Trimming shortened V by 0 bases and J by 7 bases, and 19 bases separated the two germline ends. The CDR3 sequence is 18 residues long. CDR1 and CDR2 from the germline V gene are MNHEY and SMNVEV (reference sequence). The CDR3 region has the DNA TGTGCCAGCAGTTTATCGCGCGGGGAGACAAGAAGCAATTCACCCCTCCACTTT. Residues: CASSLSRGETRSNSPLHF.

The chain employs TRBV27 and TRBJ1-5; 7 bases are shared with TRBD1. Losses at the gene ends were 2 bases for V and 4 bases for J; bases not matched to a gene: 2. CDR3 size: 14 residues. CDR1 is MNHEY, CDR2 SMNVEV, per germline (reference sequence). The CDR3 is CASSLLTGNQPQHF. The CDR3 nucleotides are TGTGCCAGCAGTTTACTGACAGGGAATCAGCCCCAGCATTTT.

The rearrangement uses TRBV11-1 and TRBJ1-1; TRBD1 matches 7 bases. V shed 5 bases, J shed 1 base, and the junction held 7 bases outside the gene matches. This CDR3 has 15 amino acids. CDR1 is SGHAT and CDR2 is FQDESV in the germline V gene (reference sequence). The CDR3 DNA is TGTGCCAGCAGCCTACGGGACAGTCCGAACACTGAAGCTTTCTTT. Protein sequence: CASSLRDSPNTEAFF.

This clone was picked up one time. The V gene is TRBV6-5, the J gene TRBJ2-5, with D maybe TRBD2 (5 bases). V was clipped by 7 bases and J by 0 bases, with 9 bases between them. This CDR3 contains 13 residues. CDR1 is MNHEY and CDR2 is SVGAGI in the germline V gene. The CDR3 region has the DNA TGTGCCAGCAAGGAGGATAACCAAGAGACCCAGTACTTC. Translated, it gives CASKEDNQETQYF.

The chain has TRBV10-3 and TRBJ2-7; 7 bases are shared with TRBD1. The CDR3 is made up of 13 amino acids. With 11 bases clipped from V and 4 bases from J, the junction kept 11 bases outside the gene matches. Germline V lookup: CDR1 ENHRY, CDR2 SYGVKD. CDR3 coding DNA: TGTGCCCTAGGACAGGAACCTGCTTACGAGCAGTACTTC. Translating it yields CALGQEPAYEQYF.

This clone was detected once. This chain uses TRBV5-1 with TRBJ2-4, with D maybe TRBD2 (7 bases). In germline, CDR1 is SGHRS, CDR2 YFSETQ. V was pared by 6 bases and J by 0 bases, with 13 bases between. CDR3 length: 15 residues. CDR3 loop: CASTLGGQAKNIQYF. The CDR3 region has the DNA TGCGCCAGCACCCTCGGGGGGCAAGCCAAAAACATTCAGTACTTC.

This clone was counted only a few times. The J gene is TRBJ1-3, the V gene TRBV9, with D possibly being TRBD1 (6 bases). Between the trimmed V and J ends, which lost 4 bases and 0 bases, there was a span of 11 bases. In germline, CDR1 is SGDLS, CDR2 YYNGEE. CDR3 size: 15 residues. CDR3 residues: CASSKQGLSGNTIYF. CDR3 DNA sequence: TGTGCCAGCAGCAAACAGGGTCTCTCTGGAAACACCATATATTTT.

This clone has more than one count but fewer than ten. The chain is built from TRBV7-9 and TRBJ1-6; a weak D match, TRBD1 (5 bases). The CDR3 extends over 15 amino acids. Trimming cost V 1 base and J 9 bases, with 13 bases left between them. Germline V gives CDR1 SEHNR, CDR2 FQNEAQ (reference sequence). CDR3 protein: CASSLDQGRSSPLHF. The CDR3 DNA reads TGTGCCAGCAGCTTAGATCAGGGAAGGAGTTCACCCCTCCACTTT.

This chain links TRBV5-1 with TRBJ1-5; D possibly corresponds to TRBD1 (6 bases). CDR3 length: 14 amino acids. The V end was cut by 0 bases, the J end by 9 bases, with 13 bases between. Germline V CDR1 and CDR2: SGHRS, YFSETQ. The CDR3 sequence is CASSLAAGDGPQHF. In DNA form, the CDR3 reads TGCGCCAGCAGCTTGGCGGCAGGGGACGGGCCCCAGCATTTT.

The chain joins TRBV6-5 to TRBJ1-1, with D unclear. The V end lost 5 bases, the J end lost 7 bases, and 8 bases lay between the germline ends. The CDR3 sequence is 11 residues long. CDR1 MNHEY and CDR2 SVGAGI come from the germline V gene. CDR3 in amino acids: CASSTPGEAFF. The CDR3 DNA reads TGTGCCAGCAGTACCCCCGGTGAAGCTTTCTTT.

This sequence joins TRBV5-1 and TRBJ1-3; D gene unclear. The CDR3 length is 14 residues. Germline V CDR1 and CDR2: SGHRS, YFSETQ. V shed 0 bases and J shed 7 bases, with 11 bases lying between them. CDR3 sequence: CASSLGQDGNTIYF. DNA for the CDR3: TGCGCCAGCAGCTTGGGCCAGGATGGCAACACCATATATTTT.

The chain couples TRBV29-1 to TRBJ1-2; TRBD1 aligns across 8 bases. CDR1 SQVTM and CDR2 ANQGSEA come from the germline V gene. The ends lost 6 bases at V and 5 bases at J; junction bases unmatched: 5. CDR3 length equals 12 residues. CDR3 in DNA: TGCAGCGTGTCGGGACAGGCTTATGGCTACACCTTC. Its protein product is CSVSGQAYGYTF.